This TCR beta chain was identified during a study of T cell responses to AZD1222 COVID-19 vaccine. The study, taken as a whole, reports: Repertoires were obtained solely post-peak T cell response. Unmutated variant regions are reportedly targeted by nearly half of spike-specific TCRs. Regions 160-218 and 743-854 held dominance among vaccine-associated CD4 TCRs, which spanned spike.

The data were produced by immunoSEQ multiplex PCR, yet TCRdb's version contains in-frame clones alone and is incomplete. Here the sample spans 170,000 or so clones, about nine tenths being singletons. The CDR3 has 15 residues. Germline-derived CDR1 and CDR2 are SGHNT and YYREEE (reference sequence). Trimming at V came to 2 bases and at J to 4 bases, leaving 4 bases not matched to a gene. A note on this clone: As yet, its antigen is unknown.

This sequence joins TRBV5-4 and TRBJ2-2, with 8 bases that match TRBD1. This TCR was recovered from an adult in good health. The sequencing used peripheral blood, collected on day 0 of AZD1222 vaccination. CDR3 nucleotides: TGTGCCAGCAGCTTTGGACAGGGCCGCACCGGGGAGCTGTTTTTT. Its protein is CASSFGQGRTGELFF. Combining the CDR3 with reference TRBV5-4 and TRBJ2-2 gives the whole variable domain ETGVTQSPTHLIKTRGQQVTLRCSSQSGHNTVSWYQQALGQGPQFIFQYYREEENGRGNFPPRFSGLQFPNYSSELNVNALELDDSALYLCASSFGQGRTGELFFGEGSRLTVL.